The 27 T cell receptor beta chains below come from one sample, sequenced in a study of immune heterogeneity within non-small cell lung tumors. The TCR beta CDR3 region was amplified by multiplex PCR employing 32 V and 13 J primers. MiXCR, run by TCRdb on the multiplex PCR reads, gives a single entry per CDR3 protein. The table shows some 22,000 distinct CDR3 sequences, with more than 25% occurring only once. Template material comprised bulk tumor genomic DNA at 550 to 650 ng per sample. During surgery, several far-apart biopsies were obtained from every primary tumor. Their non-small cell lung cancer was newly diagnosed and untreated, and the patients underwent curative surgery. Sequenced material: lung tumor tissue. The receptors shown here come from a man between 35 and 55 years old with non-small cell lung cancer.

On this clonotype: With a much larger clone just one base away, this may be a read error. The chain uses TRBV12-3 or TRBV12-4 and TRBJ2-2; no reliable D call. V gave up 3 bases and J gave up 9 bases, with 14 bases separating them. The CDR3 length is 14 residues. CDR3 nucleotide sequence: TGTGCCAGCAGTTTGATCAGTCTTAGCAGGGAGCTGTTTTTT. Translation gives CASSLISLSRELFF.

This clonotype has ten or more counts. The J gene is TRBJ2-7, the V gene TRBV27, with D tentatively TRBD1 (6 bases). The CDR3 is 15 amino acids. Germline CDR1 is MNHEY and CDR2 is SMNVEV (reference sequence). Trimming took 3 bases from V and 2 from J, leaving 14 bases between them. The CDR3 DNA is TGTGCCAGCAGTTTTAACCGAGAGGGGGCCTACGAGCAGTACTTC. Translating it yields CASSFNREGAYEQYF.

DNA for the CDR3: TGTGCCAGCAGTTTAGTATCTGGGGCCAACGTCCTGACTTTC. This encodes CASSLVSGANVLTF. The chain combines TRBV12-3 or TRBV12-4 with TRBJ2-6; no definite D call. This CDR3 spans 14 amino acids. V was pared by 1 base and J by 1 base, with 2 bases between.

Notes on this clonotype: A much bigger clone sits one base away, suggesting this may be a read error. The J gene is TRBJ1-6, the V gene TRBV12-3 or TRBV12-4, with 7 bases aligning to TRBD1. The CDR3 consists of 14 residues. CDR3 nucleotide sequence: TGTGCCAGCACCATGACAGGGTATAATTCACCCCTCAACTTT. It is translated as CASTMTGYNSPLNF.

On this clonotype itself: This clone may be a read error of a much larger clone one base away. The CDR3 nucleotides read TGTGCCACCAGCTCGACTTGGACACTCTACACAGATACGCAGTATTTT. This encodes CATSSTWTLYTDTQYF. The genes are TRBV11-2 and TRBJ2-3; the D gene is possibly TRBD1 (5 bases). The germline gives CDR1 SGHAT, CDR2 FQNNGV. The CDR3 extends over 16 amino acids.

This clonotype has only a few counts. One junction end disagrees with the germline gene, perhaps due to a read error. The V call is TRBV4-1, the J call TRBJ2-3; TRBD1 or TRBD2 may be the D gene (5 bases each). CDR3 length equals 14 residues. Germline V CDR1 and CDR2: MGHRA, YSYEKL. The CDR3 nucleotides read TGCGCCAGCAGCCAAGGGGGGATTACAGGTACGCAGTATTTT. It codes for CASSQGGITGTQYF.

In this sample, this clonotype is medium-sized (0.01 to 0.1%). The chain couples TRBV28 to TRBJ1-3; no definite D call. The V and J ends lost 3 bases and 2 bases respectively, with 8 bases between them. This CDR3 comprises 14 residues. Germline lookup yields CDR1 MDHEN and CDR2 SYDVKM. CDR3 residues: CASSLRGTGNTIYF. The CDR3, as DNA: TGTGCCAGCAGTTTGAGAGGGACTGGAAACACCATATATTTT.

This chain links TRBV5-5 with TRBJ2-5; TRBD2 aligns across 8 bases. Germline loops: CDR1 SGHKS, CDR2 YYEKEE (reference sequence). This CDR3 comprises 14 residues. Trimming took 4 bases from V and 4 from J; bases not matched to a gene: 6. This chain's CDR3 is CASSLGTRGETQYF. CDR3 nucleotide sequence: TGTGCCAGCAGCCTCGGGACTAGAGGAGAGACCCAGTACTTC.

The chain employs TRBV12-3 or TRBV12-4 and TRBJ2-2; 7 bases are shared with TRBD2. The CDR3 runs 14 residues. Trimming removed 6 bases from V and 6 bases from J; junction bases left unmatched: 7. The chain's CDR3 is CASSRSGKAGELFF. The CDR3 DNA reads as TGTGCCAGCAGCCGGAGCGGGAAAGCCGGGGAGCTGTTTTTT.

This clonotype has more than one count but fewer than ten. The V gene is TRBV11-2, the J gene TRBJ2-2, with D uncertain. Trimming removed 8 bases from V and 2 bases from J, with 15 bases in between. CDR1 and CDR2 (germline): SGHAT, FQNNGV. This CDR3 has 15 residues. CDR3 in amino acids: CASPVVACNTGELFF. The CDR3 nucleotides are TGTGCCAGCCCCGTGGTCGCTTGTAACACCGGGGAGCTGTTTTTT.

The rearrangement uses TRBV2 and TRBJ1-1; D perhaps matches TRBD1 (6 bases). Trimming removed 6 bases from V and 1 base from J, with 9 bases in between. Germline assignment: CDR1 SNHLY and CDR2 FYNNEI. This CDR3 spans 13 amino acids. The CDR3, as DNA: TGTGCCAGCAGCCAGACAGGGAACACTGAAGCTTTCTTT. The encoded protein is CASSQTGNTEAFF.

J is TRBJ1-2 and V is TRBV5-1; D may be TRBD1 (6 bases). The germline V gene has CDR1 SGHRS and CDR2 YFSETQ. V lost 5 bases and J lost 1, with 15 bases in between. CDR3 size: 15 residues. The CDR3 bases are TGCGCCAGCAGTGACAGGAGCCCTTTTAACTATGGCTACACCTTC. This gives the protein CASSDRSPFNYGYTF.

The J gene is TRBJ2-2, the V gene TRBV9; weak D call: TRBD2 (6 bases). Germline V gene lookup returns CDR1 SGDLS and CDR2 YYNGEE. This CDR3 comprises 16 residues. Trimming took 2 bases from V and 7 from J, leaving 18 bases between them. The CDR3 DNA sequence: TGTGCCAGCAGCGTGATTGACGGGAGAAAGGGCGGGGAGCTGTTTTTT. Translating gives CASSVIDGRKGGELFF.

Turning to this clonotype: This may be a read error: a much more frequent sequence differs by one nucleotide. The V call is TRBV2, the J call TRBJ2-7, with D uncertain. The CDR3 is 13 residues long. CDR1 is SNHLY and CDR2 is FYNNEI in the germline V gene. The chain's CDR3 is CASSPHITYEQCF. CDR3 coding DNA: TGTGCCAGCAGTCCACACATAACCTACGAGCAGTGCTTC. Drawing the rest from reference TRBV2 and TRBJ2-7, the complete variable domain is EPEVTQTPSHQVTQMGQEVILRCVPISNHLYFYWYRQILGQKVEFLVSFYNNEISEKSEIFDDQFSVERPDGSNFTLKIRSTKLEDSAMYFCASSPHITYEQCFGPGTRLTVT.

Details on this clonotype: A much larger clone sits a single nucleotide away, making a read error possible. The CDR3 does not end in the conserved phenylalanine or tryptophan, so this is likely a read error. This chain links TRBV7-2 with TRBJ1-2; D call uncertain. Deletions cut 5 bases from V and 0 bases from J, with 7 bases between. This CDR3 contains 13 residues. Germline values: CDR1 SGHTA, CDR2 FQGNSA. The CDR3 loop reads CASSPDANYGYTS. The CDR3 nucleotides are TGTGCCAGCAGCCCGGACGCTAACTATGGCTACACCTCC.

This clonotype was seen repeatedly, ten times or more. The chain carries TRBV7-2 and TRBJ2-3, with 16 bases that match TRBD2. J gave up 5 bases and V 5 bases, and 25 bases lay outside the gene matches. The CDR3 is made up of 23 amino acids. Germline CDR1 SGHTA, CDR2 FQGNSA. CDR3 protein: CASSRRRGTSGRAESGLGDTQYF. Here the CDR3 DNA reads TGTGCCAGCAGCCGCAGACGAGGGACTAGCGGGAGGGCCGAATCTGGTTTGGGAGATACGCAGTATTTT.

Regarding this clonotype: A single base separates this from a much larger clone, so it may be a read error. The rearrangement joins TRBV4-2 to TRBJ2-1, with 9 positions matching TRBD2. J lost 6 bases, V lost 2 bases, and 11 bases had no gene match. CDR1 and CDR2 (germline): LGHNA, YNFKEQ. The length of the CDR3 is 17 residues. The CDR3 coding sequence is TGTGCCAGCAGCCAAAGCCCTAGCGGGACTTTGGGCAATGAGCAGTTCTTC. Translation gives CASSQSPSGTLGNEQFF.

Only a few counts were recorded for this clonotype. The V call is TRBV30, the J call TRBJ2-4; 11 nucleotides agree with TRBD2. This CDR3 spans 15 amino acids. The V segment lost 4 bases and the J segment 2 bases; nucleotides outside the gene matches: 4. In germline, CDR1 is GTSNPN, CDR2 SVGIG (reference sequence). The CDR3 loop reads CAWTSGRNSKNIQYF. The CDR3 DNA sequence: TGTGCCTGGACTAGCGGGAGGAACTCCAAAAACATTCAGTACTTC.

The CDR3 spells CAWSVAGGLSPLHF. The DNA for the CDR3 is TGTGCCTGGAGTGTAGCAGGAGGACTTTCACCCCTCCACTTT. The chain recombines TRBV30 with TRBJ1-6; D uncertain. Trimming took off 0 bases at V and 9 bases at J, with 12 bases between the two ends. The CDR3 has 14 amino acids. CDR1 is GTSNPN, CDR2 SVGIG, per germline (reference sequence).

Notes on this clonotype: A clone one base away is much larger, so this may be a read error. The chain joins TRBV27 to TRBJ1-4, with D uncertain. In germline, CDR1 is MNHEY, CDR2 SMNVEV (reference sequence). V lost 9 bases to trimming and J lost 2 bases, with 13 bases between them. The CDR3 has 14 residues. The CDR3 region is CASFDRFTNEKLFF. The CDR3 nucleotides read TGTGCCAGTTTTGACCGGTTTACTAATGAAAAACTGTTTTTT.

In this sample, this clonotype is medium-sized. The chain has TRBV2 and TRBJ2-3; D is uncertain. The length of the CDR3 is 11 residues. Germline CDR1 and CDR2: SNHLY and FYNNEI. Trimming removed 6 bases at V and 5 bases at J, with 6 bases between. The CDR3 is CASRYQDTQYF. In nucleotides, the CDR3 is TGTGCCAGCAGGTACCAAGATACGCAGTATTTT.

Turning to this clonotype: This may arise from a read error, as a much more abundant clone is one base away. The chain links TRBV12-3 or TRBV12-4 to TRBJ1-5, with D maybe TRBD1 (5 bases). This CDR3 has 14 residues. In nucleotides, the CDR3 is TGTGCCAGCAGTCAAACAGGACGGCATCATCCCCAGCATTTT. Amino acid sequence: CASSQTGRHHPQHF.

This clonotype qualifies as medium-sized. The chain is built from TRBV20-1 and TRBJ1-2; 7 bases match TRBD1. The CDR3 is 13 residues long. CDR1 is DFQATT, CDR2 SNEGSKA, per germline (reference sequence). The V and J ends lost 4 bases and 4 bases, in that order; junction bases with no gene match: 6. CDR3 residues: CSATGTEAYGYTF. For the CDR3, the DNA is TGCAGTGCTACCGGGACAGAGGCCTATGGCTACACCTTC.

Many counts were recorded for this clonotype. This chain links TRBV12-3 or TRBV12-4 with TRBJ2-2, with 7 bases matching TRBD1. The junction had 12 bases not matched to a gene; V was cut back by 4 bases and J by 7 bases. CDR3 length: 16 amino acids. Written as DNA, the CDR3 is TGTGCCAGCAGTTCTTTCAGGGACAGAGACTACGGGGAGCTGTTTTTT. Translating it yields CASSSFRDRDYGELFF.

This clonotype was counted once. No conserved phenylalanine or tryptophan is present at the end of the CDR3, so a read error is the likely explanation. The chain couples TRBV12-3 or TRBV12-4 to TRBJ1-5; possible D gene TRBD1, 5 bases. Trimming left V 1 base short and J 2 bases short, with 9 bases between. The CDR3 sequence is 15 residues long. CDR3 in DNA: TGTGCCAGCAGTTTAGGGGGCGGTGGCAATCAGCCCCAGCATCTT. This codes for CASSLGGGGNQPQHL.

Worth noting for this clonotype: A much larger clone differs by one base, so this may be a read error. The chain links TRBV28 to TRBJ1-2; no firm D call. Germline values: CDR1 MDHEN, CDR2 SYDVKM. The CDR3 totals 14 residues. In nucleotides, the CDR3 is TGTGCCAGCAGCCCAGTAGCACGGAACTATAGCTACACCTTC. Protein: CASSPVARNYSYTF.

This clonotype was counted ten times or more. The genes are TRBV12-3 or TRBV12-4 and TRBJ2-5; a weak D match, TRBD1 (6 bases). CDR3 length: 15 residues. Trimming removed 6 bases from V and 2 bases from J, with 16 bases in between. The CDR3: CASRVGALSQETQYF. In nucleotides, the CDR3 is TGTGCCAGCAGGGTGGGGGCCCTCTCGCAAGAGACCCAGTACTTC.